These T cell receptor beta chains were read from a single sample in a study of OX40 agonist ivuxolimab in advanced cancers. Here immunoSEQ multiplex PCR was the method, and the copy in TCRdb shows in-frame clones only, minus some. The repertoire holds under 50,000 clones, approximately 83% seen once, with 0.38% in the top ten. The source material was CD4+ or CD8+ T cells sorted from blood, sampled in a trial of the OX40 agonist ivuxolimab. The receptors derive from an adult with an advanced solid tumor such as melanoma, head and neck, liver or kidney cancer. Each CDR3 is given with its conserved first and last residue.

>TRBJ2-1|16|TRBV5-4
CASSRRGDRGLGEQFF
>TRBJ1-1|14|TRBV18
CASSPPATNTEAFF
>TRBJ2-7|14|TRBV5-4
CASSLEAGGREQYF
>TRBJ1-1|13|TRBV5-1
CASSSRVGTEAFF
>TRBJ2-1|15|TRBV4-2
CASSQLAGIYNEQFF
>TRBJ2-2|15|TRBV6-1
CASTDVSLNTGELFF
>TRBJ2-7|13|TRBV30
CAYLGSGSYEQYF
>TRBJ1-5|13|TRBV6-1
CASSEHSNQPQHF
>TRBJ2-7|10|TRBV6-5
CASSFHEQYF
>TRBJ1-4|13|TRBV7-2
CASSSATNEKLFF
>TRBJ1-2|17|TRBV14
CASSQYTGRLTVDGYTF
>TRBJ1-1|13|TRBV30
CAWRKTGQLEAFF
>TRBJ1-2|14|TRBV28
CASSSLTVPYGYTF
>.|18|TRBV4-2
CASSQDGTRGSQGGEQYF
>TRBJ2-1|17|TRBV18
CASSPPASGGLYNEQFF
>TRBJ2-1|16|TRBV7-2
CASSARTGASYNEQFF
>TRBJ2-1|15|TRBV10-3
CAISGLAGGTDEQFF
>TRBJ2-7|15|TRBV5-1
CASSRGTSGNYEQYF
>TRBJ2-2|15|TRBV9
CASSDRSSGTGELFF